The sequence of this T cell receptor (beta chain) was determined in a study of technical replicates of blood from several donors. J was trimmed by 1 base and V by 0 bases; bases with no gene match: 2. Germline V gene lookup returns CDR1 SGDLS and CDR2 YYNGEE. This CDR3 has 16 amino acids. Sequenced by immunoSEQ multiplex PCR; TCRdb stores in-frame clones only, minus some. The sample records over 85,000 clones, 96% being singletons. The sample consisted of T cells isolated from PBMCs. The TCR sequence derives from a human donor in good health. V gene TRBV9 combines with J gene TRBJ2-2, with 8 bases matching TRBD1. For the CDR3, the DNA is TGTGCCAGCAGCGTAGAGGGGACAGGGAACACCGGGGAGCTGTTTTTT. It is translated as CASSVEGTGNTGELFF. Together with reference TRBV9 and TRBJ2-2, the CDR3 gives the full variable domain: DSGVTQTPKHLITATGQRVTLRCSPRSGDLSVYWYQQSLDQGLQFLIQYYNGEERAKGNILERFSAQQFPDLHSELNLSSLELGDSALYFCASSVEGTGNTGELFFGEGSRLTVL.